The 18 T cell receptor beta chains below come from one sample, sequenced in a study of blood T cell repertoires in COVID-19. Profiling relied on immunoSEQ multiplex PCR, and the TCRdb table lists in-frame clones only, not all of them. The sample yields just over 150,000 clones, about four fifths seen once. Sequenced sample: peripheral blood. The source of these receptors is a man aged 55 to 70 with acute or convalescent COVID-19.

DNA for the CDR3: TGTGCCAGCAGCTTGGCTAGCGGGGGGGCCTTCGAGCAGTTCTTC. Its translation: CASSLASGGAFEQFF. The chain recombines TRBV5-6 with TRBJ2-1; 12 bases match TRBD2. J lost 10 bases, V lost 0 bases, and 5 bases had no gene match. The CDR3 loop spans 15 amino acids. Germline CDR1 is SGHDT and CDR2 is YYEEEE.

This chain connects TRBV12-5 to TRBJ2-7; 8 bases are shared with TRBD1. Germline V gives CDR1 LGHNT, CDR2 FRNRAP. V trimming: 5 bases; J trimming: 3 bases; junction bases outside the gene matches: 0. This CDR3 region has 12 residues. The CDR3 DNA is TGTGCTAGTGGTGACAGGGGCTACGAGCAGTACTTC. Translating it yields CASGDRGYEQYF.

The chain carries TRBV21-1 and TRBJ1-5; the D call TRBD1 from the table was never checked on the DNA. TRBV21-1 is a pseudogene segment. The CDR3 runs to 14 residues. Here the CDR3 DNA reads TGTGCCAGCAGCAAAAAGATAGGGGTGCAGCCCCAGCATTTT. Its protein product is CASSKKIGVQPQHF.

This chain uses TRBV18 with TRBJ2-7, with D possibly TRBD1 on 5 matching bases. Trimming left V 8 bases short and J 4 bases short, with 15 bases between. CDR1 and CDR2 (germline): KGHSH, LQKENI. This CDR3 comprises 13 residues. Here the CDR3 reads CASKPDITYEQYF. CDR3 bases: TGTGCCAGCAAGCCGGACATCACTTACGAGCAGTACTTC.

The chain links TRBV9 to TRBJ2-5, with D maybe TRBD2 (5 bases). The CDR3 loop spans 19 amino acids. Trimming removed 0 bases from V and 0 bases from J, with 21 bases in between. The germline V gene encodes CDR1 SGDLS and CDR2 YYNGEE. The CDR3 DNA is TGTGCCAGCAGCGTAGGGTCCGGACGAGCAAGAGGGTACCAAGAGACCCAGTACTTC. Amino acids: CASSVGSGRARGYQETQYF.

This clone was found a few times. The J gene is TRBJ2-2, the V gene TRBV19; D might be TRBD2 (6 bases). Per the germline V gene, CDR1 is LNHDA and CDR2 is SQIVND (reference sequence). This CDR3 is built from 15 residues. V was clipped by 8 bases and J by 0 bases, with 13 bases between them. Here the CDR3 DNA reads TGTGCCAGTGGTTCGGGACTTTCGAACACCGGGGAGCTGTTTTTT. This encodes CASGSGLSNTGELFF. The full variable domain, in which reference TRBV19 and TRBJ2-2 provide the parts outside the CDR3, is DGGITQSPKYLFRKEGQNVTLSCEQNLNHDAMYWYRQDPGQGLRLIYYSQIVNDFQKGDIAEGYSVSREKKESFPLTVTSAQKNPTAFYLCASGSGLSNTGELFFGEGSRLTVL.

The sample holds a few counts of this clone. The chain has TRBV7-6 and TRBJ1-1, with 7 bases aligning to TRBD1. V was pared by 0 bases and J by 1 base, with 5 bases of the junction left unmatched. There are 16 residues in the CDR3. Per the germline V gene, CDR1 is SGHVS and CDR2 is FNYEAQ. The CDR3 nucleotides are TGTGCCAGCAGCTTAGCGGGGCAGGGGGGGAACACTGAAGCTTTCTTT. It specifies CASSLAGQGGNTEAFF.

The rearrangement links TRBV10-1 to TRBJ2-2; TRBD2 might be the D (5 bases). Trimming stripped 6 bases from V and 4 bases from J, with 15 bases between. The CDR3 runs 15 residues. CDR1 and CDR2 (germline): WNHNN, SYGVQD (reference sequence). CDR3 region: CASRLWTSGTGELFF. CDR3 sequence (DNA): TGCGCCAGCAGATTATGGACTTCCGGCACCGGGGAGCTGTTTTTT.

The J gene is TRBJ1-3, the V gene TRBV5-6; no firm D call. V was clipped by 0 bases and J by 1 base, with 5 bases between them. The CDR3 contains 14 residues. Germline assignment: CDR1 SGHDT and CDR2 YYEEEE. The CDR3 spells CASSLGSSGNTIYF. The CDR3 DNA sequence: TGTGCCAGCAGCTTGGGGAGTTCTGGAAACACCATATATTTT.

V gene TRBV27 combines with J gene TRBJ2-5, with D possibly matching TRBD1 (6 bases). V was clipped by 4 bases and J by 5 bases, with 11 bases between them. Germline V gene data show CDR1 as MNHEY and CDR2 as SMNVEV (reference sequence). This CDR3 spans 13 amino acids. The CDR3 sequence: CASSSTGSETQYF. The CDR3 DNA is TGTGCCAGCAGTTCCACAGGGAGTGAGACCCAGTACTTC.

The chain employs TRBV7-2 and TRBJ1-3, with 9 bases identical to TRBD1. V shed 3 bases and J 3 bases; nucleotides not matched to a gene: 12. The CDR3 is 18 residues long. Per the germline V gene, CDR1 is SGHTA and CDR2 is FQGNSA. The CDR3 protein is CASSFRQLTGGFGNTIYF. For the CDR3, the DNA is TGTGCCAGCAGCTTTCGACAGCTAACAGGGGGCTTTGGAAACACCATATATTTT. Together with reference TRBV7-2 and TRBJ1-3, the CDR3 gives the full variable domain: GAGVSQSPSNKVTEKGKDVELRCDPISGHTALYWYRQSLGQGLEFLIYFQGNSAPDKSGLPSDRFSAERTGGSVSTLTIQRTQQEDSAVYLCASSFRQLTGGFGNTIYFGEGSWLTVV.

The chain employs TRBV11-2 and TRBJ2-7, with 8 bases identical to TRBD1. This CDR3 region has 16 residues. With V trimmed by 0 bases and J by 3 bases, 7 bases remained unmatched. Per germline, CDR1 SGHAT and CDR2 FQNNGV. The DNA of the CDR3 is TGTGCCAGCAGCTTAGACCTGGACAGGGTGGGCTACGAGCAGTACTTC. Protein: CASSLDLDRVGYEQYF.

This clone occurred a few times. The chain uses TRBV9 and TRBJ2-7; weak D call: TRBD2 (5 bases). The germline V and J ends were trimmed by 4 bases and 5 bases, with 13 bases remaining between them. Germline V gene data show CDR1 as SGDLS and CDR2 as YYNGEE. The CDR3 covers 13 residues. The CDR3 is CASSPILGNEQYF. CDR3 bases: TGTGCCAGCAGCCCGATACTAGGAAACGAGCAGTACTTC. Complete variable domain (other parts from reference TRBV9 and TRBJ2-7): DSGVTQTPKHLITATGQRVTLRCSPRSGDLSVYWYQQSLDQGLQFLIQYYNGEERAKGNILERFSAQQFPDLHSELNLSSLELGDSALYFCASSPILGNEQYFGPGTRLTVT.

This chain joins TRBV6-2 or TRBV6-3 and TRBJ1-2, with no clear D. This CDR3 is 15 amino acids long. CDR1 is MNHEY and CDR2 is SVGEGT in the germline V gene. The ends were cut back, 2 bases at V and 6 bases at J, with 16 bases in the middle. The CDR3 is CASSYRRGGSHGYTF. CDR3 sequence (DNA): TGTGCCAGCAGTTACCGTCGCGGCGGCAGTCATGGCTACACCTTC.

The chain links TRBV30 to TRBJ2-7; 10 nucleotides line up with TRBD1. J was trimmed by 6 bases and V by 4 bases; bases with no gene match: 6. The CDR3 sequence is 13 residues long. Germline assignment: CDR1 GTSNPN and CDR2 SVGIG (reference sequence). CDR3 sequence (DNA): TGTGCCTGGACCAGACAGGGGGCGGGCGAGCAGTACTTC. This sequence encodes CAWTRQGAGEQYF.

This clone has a handful of counts. The rearrangement joins TRBV6-5 to TRBJ1-1, with TRBD1 as a possible D gene (5 bases). CDR3 length: 14 residues. Germline V gives CDR1 MNHEY, CDR2 SVGAGI. Trimming shortened V by 2 bases and J by 1 base, and 8 bases separated the two germline ends. The CDR3 spells CASSYRGRNTEAFF. The CDR3 nucleotides are TGTGCCAGCAGTTACAGGGGAAGGAACACTGAAGCTTTCTTT.

As for this clone: This specimen includes other DNA sequences encoding the same CDR3. The chain is built from TRBV20-1 and TRBJ1-1; D ambiguous. Trimming took 3 bases from V and 1 from J, leaving 6 bases between them. CDR1 and CDR2 (germline): DFQATT, SNEGSKA (reference sequence). The CDR3 is made up of 12 amino acids. The CDR3 is CSASSGNTEAFF. In nucleotides, the CDR3 is TGCAGTGCTAGTTCCGGGAACACTGAAGCTTTCTTT.

The rearrangement joins TRBV5-1 to TRBJ1-1; D might be TRBD1 (5 bases). Trimming took off 0 bases at V and 1 base at J, with 10 bases between the two ends. CDR1 and CDR2 (germline): SGHRS, YFSETQ. The CDR3 length is 15 residues. The CDR3 spells CASSLGGAQNTEAFF. CDR3 sequence (DNA): TGCGCCAGCAGCTTGGGTGGGGCCCAGAACACTGAAGCTTTCTTT.